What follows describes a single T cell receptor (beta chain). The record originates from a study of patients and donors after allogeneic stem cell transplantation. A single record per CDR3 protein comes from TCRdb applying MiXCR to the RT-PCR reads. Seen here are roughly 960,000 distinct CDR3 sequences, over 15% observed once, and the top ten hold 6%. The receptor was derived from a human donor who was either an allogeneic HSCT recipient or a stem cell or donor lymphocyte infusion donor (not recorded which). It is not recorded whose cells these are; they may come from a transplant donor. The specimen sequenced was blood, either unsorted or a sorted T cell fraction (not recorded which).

The CDR3 DNA follows: TGCAGTGCTAGTCACTCGTGGGGCGGCTTGGGGACCAATGAGCAGTTCTTC. Residues: CSASHSWGGLGTNEQFF. The rearrangement joins TRBV20-1 to TRBJ2-1; D is possibly TRBD1 or TRBD2 (5 bases each). The germline V and J ends were trimmed by 3 bases and 6 bases, with 24 bases remaining between them. CDR3 length: 17 residues. Germline V gives CDR1 DFQATT, CDR2 SNEGSKA (reference sequence).